This TCR beta chain was sequenced for a study of shared clonotypes between healthy human individuals. Study background: Plates per donor: three CD4 naive, three CD4 memory, two CD8 naive, one CD8 memory. Study conclusions and caveats: Generally, naive subsets (rather than memory subsets) showed larger estimated richness.

Measured with immunoSEQ multiplex PCR; TCRdb has only the in-frame clones, and not every one. The data contain more than 1,200,000 clones, approximately 98.5% of them singletons. A word on this clone: Antigen: not known.

The V gene lost 5 bases and the J gene lost 2 bases, with 11 bases spanning the gap. The CDR3 sequence is 14 residues long. Per the germline V gene, CDR1 is MNHEY and CDR2 is SVGAGI. The material sequenced was naive CD4+ T cells sorted from blood. Subset given: CD45RA+ positively selected. This receptor was obtained from a man aged 30 to 39 in good health. The rearrangement links TRBV6-5 to TRBJ2-3; a weak D match, TRBD2 (6 bases). The DNA for the CDR3 is TGTGCCAGCAGTCCCGGGGGTGCCACAGATACGCAGTATTTT. Its protein product is CASSPGGATDTQYF.